This T cell receptor (beta chain) is drawn from a study of blood T cell repertoires in COVID-19. Overall study context: Samples came from the United States, Italy and Spain, spanning acute and convalescent COVID-19. Nucleic acid was either cDNA or gDNA, and it came from T cells, B-cell-depleted T cells, or PBMCs.

The CDR3 loop spans 15 amino acids. The V gene end was trimmed by 4 bases and the J gene end by 7 bases; junction bases not matched to a gene: 9. Per germline, CDR1 KGHDR and CDR2 SFDVKD. In the authors' workflow: The authors estimated nucleated cell counts from reference gene primer amplification. Using immunoSEQ multiplex PCR, the repertoire was profiled, and TCRdb retains in-frame clones only, with some absent. The V and J calls and clone size are taken from that table; D and trimming were inferred from the DNA. The sample has about 58,000 clones, more than 80% seen once. This rearrangement joins TRBV24-1 to TRBJ2-5; 9 bases align to TRBD1. The sample was peripheral blood. The clonotype was recovered from a man aged 55 to 70 with acute or convalescent COVID-19. Here the CDR3 DNA reads TGTGCCACCAGTGACTCCCGGACAGGGGTTGGGACCCAGTACTTC. Its protein product is CATSDSRTGVGTQYF.